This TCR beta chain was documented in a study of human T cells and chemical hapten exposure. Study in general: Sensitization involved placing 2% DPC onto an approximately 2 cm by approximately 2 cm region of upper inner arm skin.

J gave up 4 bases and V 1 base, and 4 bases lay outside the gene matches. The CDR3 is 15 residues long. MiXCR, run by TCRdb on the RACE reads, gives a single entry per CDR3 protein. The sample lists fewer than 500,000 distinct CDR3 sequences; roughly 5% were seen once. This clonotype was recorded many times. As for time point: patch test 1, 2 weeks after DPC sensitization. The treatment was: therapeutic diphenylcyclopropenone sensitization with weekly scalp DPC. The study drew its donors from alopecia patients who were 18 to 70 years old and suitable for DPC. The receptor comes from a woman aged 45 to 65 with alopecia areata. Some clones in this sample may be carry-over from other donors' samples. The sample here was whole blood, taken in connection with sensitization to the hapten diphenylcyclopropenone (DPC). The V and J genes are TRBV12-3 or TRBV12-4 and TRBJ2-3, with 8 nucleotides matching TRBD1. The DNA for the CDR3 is TGTGCCAGCAGTTTAGGGACAGGGCCGGCAGATACGCAGTATTTT. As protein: CASSLGTGPADTQYF.